Listed here are 7 T cell receptor beta chains from one sample, sequenced in a study of T-cell reconstitution after alpha-beta-depleted transplantation in children. It was with unique molecular identifiers that the TCRbeta library was prepared. A single record per CDR3 protein comes from TCRdb applying MiXCR to the PCR reads. The data hold about 500,000 distinct CDR3 sequences, with approximately 30% observed a single time. Sequencing used PBMCs from the stem cell graft donor, obtained from the stem cell graft. All receptors derive from a human donor who donated a stem cell graft to a child with aplastic anemia.

This clonotype was detected only a few times. This chain joins TRBV7-9 and TRBJ2-7; weak D call: TRBD2 (5 bases). CDR1 is SEHNR, CDR2 FQNEAQ, per germline (reference sequence). The CDR3 totals 13 residues. Trimming left V 6 bases short and J 0 bases short, with 9 bases between. The CDR3 spells CASRADVSYEQYV. CDR3 in DNA: TGTGCCAGCAGAGCGGACGTCTCCTACGAGCAGTACGTC.

This clonotype was detected only a few times. The chain has TRBV6-1 and TRBJ1-1, with 10 positions matching TRBD1. The CDR3 contains 16 residues. J lost 1 base, V lost 7 bases, and 9 bases had no gene match. The germline CDR1 and CDR2 sequences are MNHNS and SASEGT. CDR3 DNA: TGTGCCAGCATGCCGGGGGGACAGGGGCCGAACACTGAAGCTTTCTTT. Translated, it gives CASMPGGQGPNTEAFF.

This clonotype was counted between two and nine times. The rearrangement links TRBV27 to TRBJ2-1; TRBD2 agrees at 10 bases. CDR3 length: 16 residues. Germline values: CDR1 MNHEY, CDR2 SMNVEV (reference sequence). Trimming took 4 bases from V and 2 from J; bases not matched to a gene: 5. The CDR3 DNA sequence: TGTGCCAGCAGTTCAGGGACTAGCGTTCCCTACAATGAGCAGTTCTTC. Amino acids: CASSSGTSVPYNEQFF.

The chain combines TRBV5-4 with TRBJ2-3, with unresolved D. The germline V gene encodes CDR1 SGHNT and CDR2 YYREEE (reference sequence). Trimming shortened V by 4 bases and J by 2 bases, and 8 bases separated the two germline ends. This CDR3 contains 13 residues. The CDR3, as DNA: TGTGCCAGCAGCGGCGTTCTCACAGATACGCAGTATTTT. The encoded protein is CASSGVLTDTQYF.

The chain carries TRBV20-1 and TRBJ2-1; 9 nucleotides match TRBD2. Losses at the gene ends were 6 bases for V and 9 bases for J; bases not matched to a gene: 15. Germline loops: CDR1 DFQATT, CDR2 SNEGSKA (reference sequence). The CDR3 is 15 amino acids. Here the CDR3 reads CSAPRSAGGSGEQFF. The CDR3 bases are TGCAGTGCCCCGAGGTCTGCGGGAGGGAGTGGTGAGCAGTTCTTC.

This clonotype came up many times. The V and J genes are TRBV7-2 and TRBJ1-1; D possibly corresponds to TRBD1 (5 bases). Germline V CDR1 and CDR2: SGHTA, FQGNSA. Trimming removed 6 bases at V and 0 bases at J, with 8 bases between. This CDR3 spans 13 amino acids. The DNA for the CDR3 is TGTGCCAGCAGTCCCAGGGTGAACACTGAAGCTTTCTTT. Protein: CASSPRVNTEAFF.

V and J are TRBV29-1 and TRBJ2-2, with D perhaps TRBD1 or TRBD2 (5 bases each). From germline, CDR1 is SQVTM and CDR2 ANQGSEA. Trimming removed 7 bases from V and 5 bases from J, with 11 bases in between. This CDR3 comprises 12 residues. The CDR3 sequence is CSAGPWTGELFF. Written as DNA, the CDR3 is TGCAGCGCGGGGCCTTGGACCGGGGAGCTGTTTTTT.